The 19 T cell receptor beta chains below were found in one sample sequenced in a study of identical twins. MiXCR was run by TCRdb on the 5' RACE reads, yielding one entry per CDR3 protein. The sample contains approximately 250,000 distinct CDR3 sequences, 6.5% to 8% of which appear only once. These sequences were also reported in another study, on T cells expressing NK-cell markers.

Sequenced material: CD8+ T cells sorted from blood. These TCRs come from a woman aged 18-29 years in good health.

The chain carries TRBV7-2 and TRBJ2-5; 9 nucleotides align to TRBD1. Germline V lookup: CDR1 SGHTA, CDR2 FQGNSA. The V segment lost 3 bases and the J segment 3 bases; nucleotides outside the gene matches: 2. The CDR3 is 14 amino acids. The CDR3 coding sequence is TGTGCCAGCAGCTTTGGGACAGGGAAAGAGACCCAGTACTTC. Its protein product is CASSFGTGKETQYF.

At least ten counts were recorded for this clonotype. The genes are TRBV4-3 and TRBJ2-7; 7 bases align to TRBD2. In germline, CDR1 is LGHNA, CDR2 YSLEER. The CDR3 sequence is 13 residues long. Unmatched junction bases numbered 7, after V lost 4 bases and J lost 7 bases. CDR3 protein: CASSRLAEGEQYF. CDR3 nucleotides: TGCGCCAGCAGCCGTCTAGCGGAGGGGGAGCAGTACTTC.

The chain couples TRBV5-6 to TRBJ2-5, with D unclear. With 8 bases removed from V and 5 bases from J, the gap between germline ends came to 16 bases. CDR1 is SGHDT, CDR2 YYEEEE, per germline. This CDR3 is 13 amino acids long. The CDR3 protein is CARGLVLEETQYF. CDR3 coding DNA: TGTGCCAGGGGCTTGGTGCTCGAGGAGACCCAGTACTTC.

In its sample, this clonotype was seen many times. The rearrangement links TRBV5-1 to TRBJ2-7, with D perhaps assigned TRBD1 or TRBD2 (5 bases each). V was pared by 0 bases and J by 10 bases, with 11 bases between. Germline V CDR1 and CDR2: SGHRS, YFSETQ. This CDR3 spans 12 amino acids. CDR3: CASSLGGMSQYF. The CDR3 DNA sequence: TGCGCCAGCAGCTTGGGGGGGATGAGTCAGTACTTC.

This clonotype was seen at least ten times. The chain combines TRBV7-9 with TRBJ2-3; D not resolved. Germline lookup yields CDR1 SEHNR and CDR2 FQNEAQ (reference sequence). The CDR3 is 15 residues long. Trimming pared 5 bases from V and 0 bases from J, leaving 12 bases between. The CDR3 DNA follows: TGTGCCAGCAGCCCCGCAGGATCTAGCACAGATACGCAGTATTTT. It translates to CASSPAGSSTDTQYF.

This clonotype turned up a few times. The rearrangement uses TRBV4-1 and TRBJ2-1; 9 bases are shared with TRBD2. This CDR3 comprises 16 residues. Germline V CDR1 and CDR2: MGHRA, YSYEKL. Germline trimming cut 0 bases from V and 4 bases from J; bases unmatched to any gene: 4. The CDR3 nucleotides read TGCGCCAGCAGCCAAGAAACAGCGGGAGGATACAATGAGCAGTTCTTC. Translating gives CASSQETAGGYNEQFF.

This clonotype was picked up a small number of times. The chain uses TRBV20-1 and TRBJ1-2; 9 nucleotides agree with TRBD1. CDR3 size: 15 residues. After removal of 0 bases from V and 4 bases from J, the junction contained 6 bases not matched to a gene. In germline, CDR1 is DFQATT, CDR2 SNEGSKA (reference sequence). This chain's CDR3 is CSAREGQGNFYGYTF. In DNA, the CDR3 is TGCAGTGCTAGAGAGGGACAGGGAAATTTCTATGGCTACACCTTC.

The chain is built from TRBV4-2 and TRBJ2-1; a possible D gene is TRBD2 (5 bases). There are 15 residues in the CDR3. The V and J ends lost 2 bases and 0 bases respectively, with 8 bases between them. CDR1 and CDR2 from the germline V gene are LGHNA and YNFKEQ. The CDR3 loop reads CASSQTGSSYNEQFF. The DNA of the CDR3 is TGTGCCAGCAGCCAAACGGGGAGCTCCTACAATGAGCAGTTCTTC.

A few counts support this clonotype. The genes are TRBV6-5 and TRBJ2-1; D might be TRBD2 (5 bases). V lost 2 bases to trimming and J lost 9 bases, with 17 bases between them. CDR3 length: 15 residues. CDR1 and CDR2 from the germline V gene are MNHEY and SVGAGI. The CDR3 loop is CASSYTAGRWGEQFF. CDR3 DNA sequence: TGTGCCAGCAGTTACACCGCGGGCCGCTGGGGTGAGCAGTTCTTC.

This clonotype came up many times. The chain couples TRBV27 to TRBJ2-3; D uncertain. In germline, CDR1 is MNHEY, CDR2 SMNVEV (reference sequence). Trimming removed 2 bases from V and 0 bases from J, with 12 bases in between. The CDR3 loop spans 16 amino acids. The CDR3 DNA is TGTGCCAGCAGTTTACGGCTGCCAGCTAGCACAGATACGCAGTATTTT. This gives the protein CASSLRLPASTDTQYF.

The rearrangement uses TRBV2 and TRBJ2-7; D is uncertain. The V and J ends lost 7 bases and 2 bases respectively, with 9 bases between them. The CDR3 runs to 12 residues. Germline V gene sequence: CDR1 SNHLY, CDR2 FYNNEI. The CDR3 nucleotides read TGTGCCAGCAAGGGCAGAGCCTACGAGCAGTACTTC. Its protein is CASKGRAYEQYF. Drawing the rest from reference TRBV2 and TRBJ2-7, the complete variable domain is EPEVTQTPSHQVTQMGQEVILRCVPISNHLYFYWYRQILGQKVEFLVSFYNNEISEKSEIFDDQFSVERPDGSNFTLKIRSTKLEDSAMYFCASKGRAYEQYFGPGTRLTVT.

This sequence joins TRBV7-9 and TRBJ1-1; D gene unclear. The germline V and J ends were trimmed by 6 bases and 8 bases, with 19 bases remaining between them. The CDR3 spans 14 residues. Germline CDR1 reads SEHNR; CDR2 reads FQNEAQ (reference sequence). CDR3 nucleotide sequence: TGTGCCAGCAGTCCTCGGGGAGACGCTACCGAAGCTTTCTTT. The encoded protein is CASSPRGDATEAFF. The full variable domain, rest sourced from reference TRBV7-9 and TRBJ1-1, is DTGVSQNPRHKITKRGQNVTFRCDPISEHNRLYWYRQTLGQGPEFLTYFQNEAQLEKSRLLSDRFSAERPKGSFSTLEIQRTEQGDSAMYLCASSPRGDATEAFFGQGTRLTVV.

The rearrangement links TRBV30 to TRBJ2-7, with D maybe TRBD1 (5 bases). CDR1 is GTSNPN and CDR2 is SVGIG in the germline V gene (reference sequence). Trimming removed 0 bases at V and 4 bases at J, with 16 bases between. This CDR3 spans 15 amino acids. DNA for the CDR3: TGTGCCTGGAGTGTCGGGCCAGGGTCTGGTTACGAGCAGTACTTC. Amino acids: CAWSVGPGSGYEQYF. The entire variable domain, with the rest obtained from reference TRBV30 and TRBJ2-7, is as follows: SQTIHQWPATLVQPVGSPLSLECTVEGTSNPNLYWYRQAAGRGLQLLFYSVGIGQISSEVPQNLSASRPQDRQFILSSKKLLLSDSGFYLCAWSVGPGSGYEQYFGPGTRLTVT.

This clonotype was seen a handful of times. CDR3 region: CASSYLGGGGTEAFF. CDR3 in DNA: TGTGCCAGCAGCTACCTCGGGGGCGGCGGCACTGAAGCTTTCTTT. The chain recombines TRBV13 with TRBJ1-1, with a tentative D call TRBD1 (6 bases). The germline gives CDR1 PRHDT, CDR2 FYEKMQ (reference sequence). Trimming pared 4 bases from V and 4 bases from J, leaving 16 bases between. The CDR3 has 15 amino acids. The variable domain in full, with the rest retrieved from reference TRBV13 and TRBJ1-1, is AAGVIQSPRHLIKEKRETATLKCYPIPRHDTVYWYQQGPGQDPQFLISFYEKMQSDKGSIPDRFSAQQFSDYHSELNMSSLELGDSALYFCASSYLGGGGTEAFFGQGTRLTVV.

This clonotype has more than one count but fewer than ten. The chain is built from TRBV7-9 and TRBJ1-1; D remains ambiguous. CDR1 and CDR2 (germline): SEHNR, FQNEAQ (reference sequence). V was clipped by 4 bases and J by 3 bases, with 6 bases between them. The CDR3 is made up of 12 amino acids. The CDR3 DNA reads TGTGCCAGCAGCTACGGGGACACTGAAGCTTTCTTT. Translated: CASSYGDTEAFF.

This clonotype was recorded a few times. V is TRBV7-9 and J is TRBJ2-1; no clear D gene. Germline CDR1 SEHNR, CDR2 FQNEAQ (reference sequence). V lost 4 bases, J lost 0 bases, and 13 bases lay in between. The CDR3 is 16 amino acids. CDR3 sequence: CASSSRTISSYNEQFF. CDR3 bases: TGTGCCAGCAGCTCCCGAACCATAAGCTCCTACAATGAGCAGTTCTTC.

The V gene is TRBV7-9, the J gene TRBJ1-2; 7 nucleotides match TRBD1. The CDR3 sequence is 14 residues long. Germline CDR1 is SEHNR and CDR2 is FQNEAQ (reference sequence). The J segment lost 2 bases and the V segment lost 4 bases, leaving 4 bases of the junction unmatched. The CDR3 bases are TGTGCCAGCAGCTCCGGGACAGAGAACTATGGCTACACCTTC. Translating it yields CASSSGTENYGYTF.

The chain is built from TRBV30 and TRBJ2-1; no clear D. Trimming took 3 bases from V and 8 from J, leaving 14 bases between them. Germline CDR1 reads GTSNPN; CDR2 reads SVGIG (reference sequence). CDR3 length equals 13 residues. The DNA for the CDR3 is TGTGCCTGGAGCGTTAGTTATTACGATGAGCAGTTCTTC. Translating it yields CAWSVSYYDEQFF. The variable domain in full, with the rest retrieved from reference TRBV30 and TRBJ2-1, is SQTIHQWPATLVQPVGSPLSLECTVEGTSNPNLYWYRQAAGRGLQLLFYSVGIGQISSEVPQNLSASRPQDRQFILSSKKLLLSDSGFYLCAWSVSYYDEQFFGPGTRLTVL.

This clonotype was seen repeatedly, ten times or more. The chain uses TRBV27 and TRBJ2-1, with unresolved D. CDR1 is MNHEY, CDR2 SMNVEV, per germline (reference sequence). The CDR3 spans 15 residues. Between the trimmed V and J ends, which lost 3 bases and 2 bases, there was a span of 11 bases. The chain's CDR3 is CASSLISVPYNEQFF. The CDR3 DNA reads TGTGCCAGCAGTTTGATTAGTGTACCCTACAATGAGCAGTTCTTC.